This T cell receptor beta chain emerged from a study of OX40 agonist ivuxolimab in advanced cancers. Trimming took 2 bases from V and 4 from J; bases not matched to a gene: 4. Per germline, CDR1 MNHEY and CDR2 SMNVEV (reference sequence). The CDR3 loop spans 15 amino acids. Sequencing used immunoSEQ multiplex PCR; TCRdb keeps in-frame clones, though not all of them. The data contain about 46,000 clones, approximately 86% of them singletons. Material: CD4+ or CD8+ T cells sorted from blood, obtained in a trial of the OX40 agonist ivuxolimab. This receptor was obtained from an adult with an advanced solid tumor such as melanoma, head and neck, liver or kidney cancer. The chain links TRBV27 to TRBJ1-3; 8 bases agree with TRBD1. CDR3: CASSLRTGQGNTIYF. The CDR3 nucleotides are TGTGCCAGCAGTTTACGGACAGGGCAAGGAAACACCATATATTTT.